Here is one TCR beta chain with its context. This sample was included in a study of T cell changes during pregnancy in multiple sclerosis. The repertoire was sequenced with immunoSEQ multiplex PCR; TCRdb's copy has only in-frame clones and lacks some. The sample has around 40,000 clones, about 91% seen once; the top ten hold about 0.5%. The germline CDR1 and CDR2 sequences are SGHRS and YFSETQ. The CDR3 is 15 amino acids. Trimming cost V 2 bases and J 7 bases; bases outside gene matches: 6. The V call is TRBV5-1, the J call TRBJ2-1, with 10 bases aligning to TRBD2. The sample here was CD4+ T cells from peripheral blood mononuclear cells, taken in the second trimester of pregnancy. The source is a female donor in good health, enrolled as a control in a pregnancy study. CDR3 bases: TGCGCCAGCAGCTTTTCGCTAGCGGGGGCGAATGAGCAGTTCTTC. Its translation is CASSFSLAGANEQFF.